The 17 T cell receptor beta chains below were found in one sample sequenced in a study of blood T cell repertoires in COVID-19 (dated by TCRdb to the early 2020s). Libraries were prepared through the immunoSEQ multiplex PCR assay. As stored in TCRdb, this immuneACCESS dataset retains in-frame rearrangements with V and J assigned. A fraction of the clones does not appear; measured against another copy, unresolved V genes explain less than half of the discrepancy, and the remainder lacks a known reason. A total of some 300,000 clones appear in this sample, around 87% of them only once. Around 1.2% of the sample rests with the top ten. Sample: peripheral blood. These receptors were taken from a man aged 65 to 85 with acute or convalescent COVID-19.

The V gene is TRBV9, the J gene TRBJ1-2, with 12 nucleotides matching TRBD1. The CDR3 loop spans 14 amino acids. Trimming cost V 3 bases and J 5 bases; bases outside gene matches: 2. Germline CDR1 reads SGDLS; CDR2 reads YYNGEE. The CDR3 region is CASSEGQGAYGYTF. In DNA, the CDR3 is TGTGCCAGCAGCGAGGGACAGGGGGCATATGGCTACACCTTC.

This chain links TRBV5-1 with TRBJ2-3; 7 bases line up with TRBD1. Germline V gene data show CDR1 as SGHRS and CDR2 as YFSETQ. The V gene end was trimmed by 5 bases and the J gene end by 1 base; junction bases not matched to a gene: 7. The CDR3 sequence is 15 residues long. This CDR3 reads CASRPQGKGTDTQYF. In DNA form, the CDR3 reads TGCGCCAGCAGGCCACAGGGGAAAGGCACAGATACGCAGTATTTT.

The chain combines TRBV19 with TRBJ2-7, with D perhaps TRBD1 (6 bases). V lost 5 bases to trimming and J lost 3 bases, with 11 bases between them. The length of the CDR3 is 13 residues. Germline V gene sequence: CDR1 LNHDA, CDR2 SQIVND (reference sequence). The CDR3 DNA reads as TGTGCCAGTAGTGGGCAGGGGCGCTACGAGCAGTACTTC. Amino acid sequence: CASSGQGRYEQYF.

The V gene is TRBV6-6, the J gene TRBJ1-1; perhaps TRBD1 as D (5 bases). From germline, CDR1 is MNHNY and CDR2 SVGAGI (reference sequence). This CDR3 has 16 residues. Trimming stripped 7 bases from V and 1 base from J, with 19 bases between. DNA for the CDR3: TGTGCCAGCACCGGGACGGGGGTTTTGGCGAACACTGAAGCTTTCTTT. This translates into CASTGTGVLANTEAFF.

The chain's CDR3 is CASSLGPSGGAAETQYF. Here the CDR3 DNA reads TGTGCCAGCAGCTTGGGACCTAGCGGGGGGGCCGCAGAGACCCAGTACTTC. V is TRBV5-5 and J is TRBJ2-5; 12 nucleotides align to TRBD2. The CDR3 spans 17 residues. J was trimmed by 4 bases and V by 0 bases; bases with no gene match: 7. Germline assignment: CDR1 SGHKS and CDR2 YYEKEE (reference sequence).

This clone was recorded once. The chain couples TRBV11-2 to TRBJ2-5; D is possibly TRBD2 (5 bases). The CDR3 runs 13 residues. Trimming left V 2 bases short and J 4 bases short, with 8 bases between. From germline, CDR1 is SGHAT and CDR2 FQNNGV. The CDR3 bases are TGTGCCAGCAGCTTAACCGGGGTAGAGACCCAGTACTTC. Residues: CASSLTGVETQYF. The whole variable domain, filled in from reference TRBV11-2 and TRBJ2-5, reads EAGVAQSPRYKIIEKRQSVAFWCNPISGHATLYWYQQILGQGPKLLIQFQNNGVVDDSQLPKDRFSAERLKGVDSTLKIQPAKLEDSAVYLCASSLTGVETQYFGPGTRLLVL.

The chain couples TRBV14 to TRBJ2-3; TRBD1 matches at 7 bases. J lost 2 bases, V lost 5 bases, and 4 bases had no gene match. Germline V lookup: CDR1 SGHDN, CDR2 FVKESK. The CDR3 totals 14 residues. The CDR3 DNA is TGTGCCAGCAGCAAGGGACAGATCACAGATACGCAGTATTTT. Its protein is CASSKGQITDTQYF.

Only a few counts were recorded for this clone. The V gene is TRBV5-6, the J gene TRBJ1-1, with D perhaps matching TRBD1 (6 bases). CDR3 length: 14 amino acids. Per germline, CDR1 SGHDT and CDR2 YYEEEE. V gave up 4 bases and J gave up 6 bases, with 16 bases separating them. The CDR3 loop is CASSENTGSAEAFF. CDR3 sequence (DNA): TGTGCCAGCAGCGAAAATACAGGGAGCGCTGAAGCTTTCTTT.

The chain is built from TRBV2 and TRBJ2-7; TRBD1 is a possible D gene (6 bases). The CDR3 spans 14 residues. V lost 7 bases and J 5 bases, leaving 18 bases between the germline ends. CDR1 and CDR2 from the germline V gene are SNHLY and FYNNEI. This CDR3 is CASISYRDNNEQYF. In nucleotides, the CDR3 is TGTGCCAGCATTTCGTACCGGGACAATAACGAGCAGTACTTC.

This rearrangement joins TRBV7-8 to TRBJ2-7; the match to TRBD1 covers 8 bases. Germline V lookup: CDR1 SGHVS, CDR2 FQNEAQ. CDR3 size: 16 residues. Trimming cost V 5 bases and J 4 bases; bases outside gene matches: 13. CDR3 residues: CASSPGTGYTRYEQYF. DNA for the CDR3: TGTGCCAGCAGCCCCGGGACAGGTTACACCAGATACGAGCAGTACTTC.

This sequence joins TRBV29-1 and TRBJ1-2; D gene unclear. CDR1 and CDR2 (germline): SQVTM, ANQGSEA. V lost 0 bases to trimming and J lost 4 bases, with 6 bases between them. The CDR3 covers 12 residues. The CDR3 coding sequence is TGCAGCGTTGAAGAGGGGAGCTATGGCTACACCTTC. Translated: CSVEEGSYGYTF.

V and J are TRBV3-1 (or the pseudogene TRBV3-2) and TRBJ2-1; a weak D match, TRBD2 (6 bases). The CDR3 spans 17 residues. CDR1 and CDR2 (germline): LGHDT, YNNKEL (reference sequence). V lost 1 base to trimming and J lost 2 bases, with 15 bases between them. The CDR3 region is CASSQAGVRTTYNEQFF. The CDR3 region has the DNA TGTGCCAGCAGCCAAGCGGGGGTTCGGACAACCTACAATGAGCAGTTCTTC.

The chain combines TRBV6-5 with TRBJ2-7, with 10 bases aligning to TRBD1. V gave up 1 base and J gave up 5 bases; unmatched junction bases: 5. Germline V lookup: CDR1 MNHEY, CDR2 SVGAGI. The length of the CDR3 is 15 residues. The CDR3 DNA is TGTGCCAGCAGTTACTGGACAGGGGGGACACACGAGCAGTACTTC. Residues: CASSYWTGGTHEQYF.

The rearrangement links TRBV7-6 to TRBJ2-1, with 8 positions matching TRBD1. Germline loops: CDR1 SGHVS, CDR2 FNYEAQ. The CDR3 is made up of 16 amino acids. The ends lost 3 bases at V and 0 bases at J; junction bases unmatched: 4. CDR3 in amino acids: CASSFQGASSYNEQFF. The CDR3 DNA is TGTGCCAGCAGCTTCCAGGGGGCGAGCTCCTACAATGAGCAGTTCTTC.

This clone was found once. This chain connects TRBV12-3 or TRBV12-4 to TRBJ1-2; the match to TRBD1 covers 7 bases. Germline trimming cut 6 bases from V and 2 bases from J; bases unmatched to any gene: 3. CDR3 length: 13 residues. CDR3 DNA sequence: TGTGCCAGCAGGGGACAGCGAAACTATGGCTACACCTTC. Residues: CASRGQRNYGYTF.

This clone was seen more than once but under ten times. The rearrangement uses TRBV4-3 and TRBJ1-1; possibly TRBD1 for D (6 bases). The germline gives CDR1 LGHNA, CDR2 YSLEER. CDR3 length equals 18 residues. V shed 2 bases and J shed 0 bases, with 19 bases lying between them. Here the CDR3 DNA reads TGCGCCAGCAGCCAATCGTGGCAGGGGCTCGATATGAACACTGAAGCTTTCTTT. Translated: CASSQSWQGLDMNTEAFF.

This clone was observed a single time. The V gene is TRBV7-2, the J gene TRBJ2-7; a possible D gene is TRBD1 (5 bases). Germline V gene sequence: CDR1 SGHTA, CDR2 FQGNSA. V was shortened by 3 bases and J by 7 bases, with 16 bases between the two germline ends. The CDR3 has 14 residues. The DNA for the CDR3 is TGTGCCAGCAGCTTCCAGGGCCCCCTCATAGAGCAGTACTTC. Amino acid sequence: CASSFQGPLIEQYF.